The 6 T cell receptor beta chains below come from one sample, sequenced in a study of blood T cell repertoires in COVID-19. Method: immunoSEQ multiplex PCR; TCRdb's copy keeps in-frame clones and lacks some. The data contain approximately 200,000 clones, roughly 87% of them singletons. The sample comprised PBMCs or T cells enriched from blood (not recorded which). The receptors here all came from a man between 18 and 35 years old with acute COVID-19.

This clone appeared a few times. The chain is built from TRBV9 and TRBJ2-7, with TRBD2 identical over 9 bases. Germline lookup yields CDR1 SGDLS and CDR2 YYNGEE. The V gene end was trimmed by 3 bases and the J gene end by 4 bases; junction bases not matched to a gene: 2. The CDR3 loop spans 13 amino acids. The DNA for the CDR3 is TGTGCCAGCAGCGCGACTAGCGGTTACGAGCAGTACTTC. As protein: CASSATSGYEQYF.

This clone was picked up one time. V usage is TRBV13 and J usage is TRBJ2-5; D gene uncertain. From germline, CDR1 is PRHDT and CDR2 FYEKMQ (reference sequence). V was trimmed by 3 bases and J by 2 bases, leaving 10 bases between them. CDR3 length equals 14 residues. The CDR3 DNA reads as TGTGCCAGCAGCTTTGTGGTACAGCAAGAGACCCAGTACTTC. Encoded protein: CASSFVVQQETQYF.

This chain uses TRBV29-1 with TRBJ2-3; 11 positions agree with TRBD2. V shed 4 bases and J 3 bases; nucleotides not matched to a gene: 6. CDR3 length: 15 amino acids. In germline, CDR1 is SQVTM, CDR2 ANQGSEA. DNA of the CDR3: TGCAGCGTTGTGGGAGCTAGCGGGAGGACAGATACGCAGTATTTT. This encodes CSVVGASGRTDTQYF.

The CDR3 nucleotides read TGTGCCAGCCAATGGACAGGGGAGCCTGGGGCCAACGTCCTGACTTTC. This codes for CASQWTGEPGANVLTF. The chain couples TRBV28 to TRBJ2-6; 9 bases map to TRBD1. From germline, CDR1 is MDHEN and CDR2 SYDVKM. This CDR3 is 16 amino acids long. V shed 8 bases, J shed 2 bases, and the junction held 7 bases outside the gene matches.

V is TRBV28 and J is TRBJ2-1; D is possibly TRBD2 (5 bases). Germline V gene sequence: CDR1 MDHEN, CDR2 SYDVKM. The CDR3 loop spans 12 amino acids. V dropped 3 bases and J dropped 16 bases, with 16 bases sitting between them. The CDR3 coding sequence is TGTGCCAGCAGTTTGGGCCGCGGGCTAGGTTTCTTC. Translation: CASSLGRGLGFF.

This clone turned up a few times. CDR3 sequence: CASRTRRGAYEQYF. The DNA for the CDR3 is TGTGCCAGCCGAACCCGGAGAGGAGCCTACGAGCAGTACTTC. The genes are TRBV5-8 and TRBJ2-7, with no clear D. The CDR3 is 14 residues long. The germline CDR1 and CDR2 sequences are SGHTS and YDEGEE. V lost 7 bases to trimming and J lost 2 bases, with 16 bases between them.